These 24 T cell receptor beta chains originate from one sample sequenced in a study of blood T cell repertoires in COVID-19. The assay was immunoSEQ multiplex PCR, and TCRdb's table has in-frame clones only and misses some. Counted here are about 470,000 clones, 87% occurring once; the ten biggest clones make up around 0.64%. The specimen was PBMCs or T cells enriched from blood (not recorded which). Every receptor here comes from a woman younger than 35 who had recovered from COVID-19.

The chain uses TRBV7-6 and TRBJ2-5, with D unclear. The V end was cut by 1 base, the J end by 5 bases, with 14 bases between. Germline lookup yields CDR1 SGHVS and CDR2 FNYEAQ. The CDR3 loop spans 15 amino acids. DNA of the CDR3: TGTGCCAGCAGCTTAGTCTCGCGTAGTTCGGAGACCCAGTACTTC. Protein product: CASSLVSRSSETQYF.

The J gene is TRBJ2-1, the V gene TRBV4-2; 7 bases match TRBD2. The CDR3 runs 16 residues. V was clipped by 0 bases and J by 5 bases; unmatched bases: 7. Per germline, CDR1 LGHNA and CDR2 YNFKEQ. The DNA of the CDR3 is TGTGCCAGCAGCCAAGATGGGGGGGAACAGAACAATGAGCAGTTCTTC. Translating gives CASSQDGGEQNNEQFF.

This chain uses TRBV5-5 with TRBJ2-5, with 9 nucleotides matching TRBD1. The CDR3 sequence is 15 residues long. V lost 4 bases to trimming and J lost 5 bases; unmatched junction nucleotides: 9. CDR1 SGHKS and CDR2 YYEKEE come from the germline V gene (reference sequence). CDR3 bases: TGTGCCAGCAGCCCGGACCGGGACAGGGAGGAGACCCAGTACTTC. This sequence encodes CASSPDRDREETQYF.

This rearrangement joins TRBV30 to TRBJ1-3; no firm D call. The CDR3 consists of 14 residues. V was shortened by 6 bases and J by 0 bases, with 12 bases between the two germline ends. Germline CDR1 reads GTSNPN; CDR2 reads SVGIG (reference sequence). The CDR3: CACPEGSSGNTIYF. Here the CDR3 DNA reads TGTGCCTGCCCTGAGGGCAGCTCTGGAAACACCATATATTTT.

The chain couples TRBV5-1 to TRBJ2-5; maybe TRBD2 (5 bases). V was trimmed by 4 bases and J by 3 bases, leaving 16 bases between them. Per the germline V gene, CDR1 is SGHRS and CDR2 is YFSETQ. The CDR3 runs to 15 residues. CDR3 sequence: CASSPTRPEEETQYF. The CDR3 region has the DNA TGCGCCAGCAGCCCGACCCGGCCGGAGGAAGAGACCCAGTACTTC.

The CDR3 loop is CASSFRGDGNTIYF. In DNA, the CDR3 is TGTGCCAGCAGCTTCCGGGGGGACGGAAACACCATATATTTT. V and J are TRBV7-6 and TRBJ1-3; weak D call: TRBD1 (5 bases). Trimming took off 3 bases at V and 4 bases at J, with 10 bases between the two ends. The CDR3 is made up of 14 amino acids. The germline gives CDR1 SGHVS, CDR2 FNYEAQ.

This clone was seen only a few times. The V gene is TRBV7-9, the J gene TRBJ1-1; D unclear. Trimming pared 3 bases from V and 5 bases from J, leaving 22 bases between. Germline loops: CDR1 SEHNR, CDR2 FQNEAQ (reference sequence). The CDR3 contains 17 residues. As DNA, the CDR3 is TGTGCCAGCAGCTTTTATCAGGCTTCGCCCCAAGGAACTGAAGCTTTCTTT. Translated: CASSFYQASPQGTEAFF. Using reference TRBV7-9 and TRBJ1-1 for the parts outside the CDR3, the full variable domain is DTGVSQNPRHKITKRGQNVTFRCDPISEHNRLYWYRQTLGQGPEFLTYFQNEAQLEKSRLLSDRFSAERPKGSFSTLEIQRTEQGDSAMYLCASSFYQASPQGTEAFFGQGTRLTVV.

The V gene is TRBV5-1, the J gene TRBJ2-3; 9 bases map to TRBD2. The CDR3 is made up of 17 amino acids. Looked up from germline, CDR1 is SGHRS and CDR2 is YFSETQ. J lost 3 bases, V lost 5 bases, and 13 bases had no gene match. CDR3 DNA sequence: TGCGCCAGCAGTTCCGGCCTAGCGGGGTATTGGACAGATACGCAGTATTTT. Protein product: CASSSGLAGYWTDTQYF.

This rearrangement joins TRBV6-5 to TRBJ1-1; a weak D match, TRBD1 (5 bases). There are 15 residues in the CDR3. The germline gives CDR1 MNHEY, CDR2 SVGAGI. V was cut by 0 bases and J by 4 bases, with 12 bases left in between. Here the CDR3 DNA reads TGTGCCAGCAGTTACTCCGGCGGGGGAGGCACTGAAGCTTTCTTT. Translation: CASSYSGGGGTEAFF.

This clone was detected only a few times. Additional DNA sequences in this sample encode the identical CDR3. V is TRBV27 and J is TRBJ2-3; D is unclear. This CDR3 is 12 amino acids long. Germline values: CDR1 MNHEY, CDR2 SMNVEV (reference sequence). V was clipped by 5 bases and J by 2 bases, with 5 bases between them. The CDR3 here is CASSPSTDTQYF. The CDR3 coding sequence is TGTGCCAGCAGTCCCTCCACAGATACGCAGTATTTT.

The chain uses TRBV2 and TRBJ2-7; 9 nucleotides agree with TRBD2. Trimming cost V 6 bases and J 1 base; bases outside gene matches: 7. The CDR3 runs 15 residues. Germline CDR1 and CDR2: SNHLY and FYNNEI. The CDR3 is CASSLTSGLSYEQYF. CDR3 coding DNA: TGTGCCAGCAGCCTGACTAGCGGCTTATCCTACGAGCAGTACTTC.

As for this clone: Germline is not matched at one junction end, which may reflect a read error. V gene TRBV5-4 combines with J gene TRBJ2-1, with TRBD1 as a possible D gene (5 bases). Germline CDR1 and CDR2: SGHNT and YYREEE (reference sequence). The CDR3 runs to 12 residues. CDR3 DNA sequence: TGTGCCAACAGCTTGAAGGAAGGGGTAGGGTTCTTC. Translated: CANSLKEGVGFF.

The V gene is TRBV3-1 (or the pseudogene TRBV3-2), the J gene TRBJ2-1, with 9 bases fitting TRBD1. This CDR3 has 16 residues. V shed 0 bases, J shed 3 bases, and the junction held 3 bases outside the gene matches. Germline values: CDR1 LGHDT, CDR2 YNNKEL (reference sequence). The CDR3, as DNA: TGTGCCAGCAGCCAAGAGCCGGGACAGGGCTACAATGAGCAGTTCTTC. It codes for CASSQEPGQGYNEQFF.

J is TRBJ1-2 and V is TRBV30, with D unresolved. The CDR3 totals 15 residues. Looked up from germline, CDR1 is GTSNPN and CDR2 is SVGIG (reference sequence). Trimming pared 4 bases from V and 6 bases from J, leaving 21 bases between. DNA for the CDR3: TGTGCCTGGACTAACGCGGGTAGGAAATCGGATGGCTACACCTTC. It encodes CAWTNAGRKSDGYTF.

Written as DNA, the CDR3 is TGTGCCAGTCGCCGACAGACTAATTCACCCCTCCACTTT. It specifies CASRRQTNSPLHF. The V call is TRBV2, the J call TRBJ1-6, with D maybe TRBD1 (5 bases). In germline, CDR1 is SNHLY, CDR2 FYNNEI. The CDR3 has 13 amino acids. Trimming stripped 9 bases from V and 6 bases from J, with 12 bases between.

This clone was seen a handful of times. J is TRBJ2-7 and V is TRBV4-2; 12 positions match TRBD2. Germline assignment: CDR1 LGHNA and CDR2 YNFKEQ. V lost 5 bases, J lost 7 bases, and 15 bases stayed unmatched. This CDR3 has 17 residues. The CDR3 sequence: CASSDHDSGLAGREQYF. The CDR3 region has the DNA TGTGCCAGCAGCGACCACGACTCCGGACTAGCGGGAAGGGAGCAGTACTTC.

The gene calls are TRBV24-1 and TRBJ1-1; D remains unclear. V was trimmed by 3 bases and J by 1 base, leaving 14 bases between them. Per germline, CDR1 KGHDR and CDR2 SFDVKD. There are 16 residues in the CDR3. The CDR3 region has the DNA TGTGCCACCAGTGATGCCCCCGCGGGTGGGAACACTGAAGCTTTCTTT. Its protein product is CATSDAPAGGNTEAFF.

This chain joins TRBV7-2 and TRBJ2-5; D may be TRBD1 (5 bases). This CDR3 comprises 15 residues. V lost 1 base and J 2 bases, leaving 11 bases between the germline ends. Germline-derived CDR1 and CDR2 are SGHTA and FQGNSA. Written as DNA, the CDR3 is TGTGCCAGCAGCTTAGGAAGGGGCGGACAAGAGACCCAGTACTTC. Translating it yields CASSLGRGGQETQYF.

The table lists this clone with a count of one. This sequence joins TRBV2 and TRBJ2-1; TRBD2 might be the D (5 bases). V lost 0 bases, J lost 5 bases, and 14 bases lay in between. The germline V gene has CDR1 SNHLY and CDR2 FYNNEI. The CDR3 loop spans 16 amino acids. CDR3 bases: TGTGCCAGCAGTGAAGCGCTTACGGGGAAGAACAATGAGCAGTTCTTC. Its translation: CASSEALTGKNNEQFF.

The chain recombines TRBV12-3 or TRBV12-4 with TRBJ2-1; 8 bases are shared with TRBD2. V was clipped by 4 bases and J by 10 bases; unmatched bases: 3. The CDR3 extends over 12 amino acids. CDR3 coding DNA: TGTGCCAGCAGTTCCATAGCGGGGGAGCAGTTCTTC. Its protein is CASSSIAGEQFF.

This clone has a single count. The V gene is TRBV29-1, the J gene TRBJ1-2, with a possible D match to TRBD1 (6 bases). Germline V lookup: CDR1 SQVTM, CDR2 ANQGSEA. Trimming stripped 2 bases from V and 9 bases from J, with 19 bases between. This CDR3 comprises 14 residues. CDR3 sequence reads: CSVELGAGAERYTF. The CDR3 DNA sequence: TGCAGCGTTGAATTAGGGGCAGGGGCCGAACGCTACACCTTC.

J is TRBJ1-6 and V is TRBV28; 8 positions agree with TRBD1. CDR1 is MDHEN and CDR2 is SYDVKM in the germline V gene. This CDR3 has 13 residues. V gave up 8 bases and J gave up 9 bases; unmatched junction bases: 6. CDR3 sequence reads: CASGWTGISPLHF. Written as DNA, the CDR3 is TGTGCCAGCGGGTGGACAGGGATTTCACCCCTCCACTTT.

V is TRBV11-2 and J is TRBJ2-1, with D possibly TRBD1 on 6 matching bases. Germline V CDR1 and CDR2: SGHAT, FQNNGV. This CDR3 is built from 16 residues. With 5 bases removed from V and 6 bases from J, the gap between germline ends came to 20 bases. The CDR3 bases are TGTGCCAGCAGCCCACCGACAGGTGGGGAAAGCAATGAGCAGTTCTTC. Translating gives CASSPPTGGESNEQFF.

The chain has TRBV24-1 and TRBJ1-4; 11 positions agree with TRBD1. With V trimmed by 2 bases and J by 8 bases, 6 bases remained unmatched. The CDR3 runs 16 residues. Germline assignment: CDR1 KGHDR and CDR2 SFDVKD. CDR3 residues: CATSDSRTGGGEKLFF. Written as DNA, the CDR3 is TGTGCCACCAGTGATTCGAGGACAGGGGGCGGCGAAAAACTGTTTTTT.